The 17 T cell receptor beta chains reported below all come from one sample, sequenced in a study of STAT3 mutations in large granular lymphocyte leukemia. Assay: immunoSEQ multiplex PCR; the TCRdb copy retains only in-frame clones and omits some. Of several thousand clones listed, about 70% are singletons. Whole-study results and caveats: Every T-cell large granular lymphocyte leukemia patient had at least one immunodominant TCR beta clonotype.

Their recognized antigens are unknown. Input material: peripheral blood mononuclear cells. Receptor source: a woman aged 40 to 50 with T-cell large granular lymphocyte leukemia. Some clones in this sample may be carry-over from other donors' samples.

V gene TRBV7-2 combines with J gene TRBJ2-7; no clear D gene. From germline, CDR1 is SGHTA and CDR2 FQGNSA. The V end was cut by 0 bases, the J end by 0 bases, with 3 bases between. The CDR3 totals 13 residues. CDR3 in DNA: TGTGCCAGCAGCTTAGCTAGCTCCTACGAGCAGTACTTC. It encodes CASSLASSYEQYF.

The J gene is TRBJ1-2, the V gene TRBV5-5; D unresolved. CDR3 length: 12 residues. Trimming shortened V by 4 bases and J by 4 bases, and 8 bases separated the two germline ends. Germline assignment: CDR1 SGHKS and CDR2 YYEKEE (reference sequence). The CDR3 nucleotides are TGTGCCAGCAGCCTAGACACCTATGGCTACACCTTC. This codes for CASSLDTYGYTF.

The rearrangement links TRBV7-9 to TRBJ1-6; D gene uncertain. The CDR3 covers 14 residues. Between the trimmed V and J ends, which lost 1 base and 8 bases, there was a span of 9 bases. Per germline, CDR1 SEHNR and CDR2 FQNEAQ (reference sequence). The CDR3: CASSLVGSYSPLHF. CDR3 DNA sequence: TGTGCCAGCAGCTTAGTGGGCTCCTATTCACCCCTCCACTTT. Full variable domain (missing parts from reference TRBV7-9 and TRBJ1-6): DTGVSQNPRHKITKRGQNVTFRCDPISEHNRLYWYRQTLGQGPEFLTYFQNEAQLEKSRLLSDRFSAERPKGSFSTLEIQRTEQGDSAMYLCASSLVGSYSPLHFGNGTRLTVT.

Note on this clone: At one of its ends the junction is not consistent with the germline gene, which may arise from a read error. The chain uses TRBV7-9 and TRBJ1-2; D perhaps matches TRBD1 (5 bases). Germline V CDR1 and CDR2: SEHNR, FQNEAQ (reference sequence). CDR3 length: 12 residues. The CDR3 nucleotides read TGTGCCAGCAGCTTGGCCCGGGACCGGCTAAGCTTC. Its translation is CASSLARDRLSF.

This clone was detected a few times. The CDR3 sequence: CASSEAAGEQYF. The CDR3 DNA is TGTGCCAGCAGTGAAGCAGCTGGCGAGCAGTACTTC. The V gene is TRBV2, the J gene TRBJ2-7, with D unclear. V shed 0 bases and J shed 6 bases, with 6 bases lying between them. CDR3 length equals 12 residues. Germline CDR1 reads SNHLY; CDR2 reads FYNNEI.

This clone was found a few times. CDR3 nucleotide sequence: TGTGCCACCAGCAGAGATCGGGGCAACTATGGCTACACCTTC. This codes for CATSRDRGNYGYTF. The rearrangement uses TRBV15 and TRBJ1-2, with D maybe TRBD1 (5 bases). Germline V gene lookup returns CDR1 LNHNV and CDR2 YYDKDF (reference sequence). V gave up 0 bases and J gave up 2 bases, with 7 bases separating them. This CDR3 comprises 14 residues.

The genes are TRBV18 and TRBJ1-1; no clear D. CDR3 length: 18 amino acids. Germline CDR1 and CDR2: KGHSH and LQKENI. V dropped 2 bases and J dropped 1 base, with 20 bases sitting between them. The CDR3 DNA reads TGTGCCAGCTCACCATACCCGGTCGTCCGGGCTGGGAACACTGAAGCTTTCTTT. Protein product: CASSPYPVVRAGNTEAFF.

The J gene is TRBJ2-6, the V gene TRBV29-1, with D unclear. CDR3 length: 13 amino acids. CDR1 and CDR2 from the germline V gene are SQVTM and ANQGSEA. V dropped 5 bases and J dropped 1 base, with 6 bases sitting between them. The CDR3: CSVRNSGANVLTF. The CDR3 DNA reads TGCAGCGTTCGCAATTCTGGGGCCAACGTCCTGACTTTC.

Of note for this clone: One end of the junction varies from germline; a read error may be responsible. J is TRBJ1-1 and V is TRBV5-1; D not resolved. Germline V gene data show CDR1 as SGHRS and CDR2 as YFSETQ. The CDR3 loop spans 13 amino acids. The CDR3 region is CASSLVVNTEAFF. The CDR3, as DNA: TGCGCTAGCAGCTTGGTGGTAAACACTGAAGCTTTCTTT.

The chain recombines TRBV5-4 with TRBJ1-2, with D tentatively TRBD1 (6 bases). CDR1 SGHNT and CDR2 YYREEE come from the germline V gene (reference sequence). Between the trimmed V and J ends, which lost 5 bases and 8 bases, there was a span of 22 bases. The CDR3 sequence is 15 residues long. CDR3 amino acids: CASREQGGGYLGYTF. For the CDR3, the DNA is TGTGCCAGCAGGGAACAGGGAGGGGGGTATTTAGGCTACACCTTC.

V gene TRBV6-5 combines with J gene TRBJ1-5; TRBD1 aligns across 8 bases. In germline, CDR1 is MNHEY, CDR2 SVGAGI. The trim removed 6 bases at V and 6 bases at J, leaving 10 bases unmatched. The CDR3 runs to 15 residues. As DNA, the CDR3 is TGTGCCAGCAGCCTTCAGGGGGCTCCAAGTCAGCCCCAGCATTTT. Translation gives CASSLQGAPSQPQHF.

This clone was observed a handful of times. V usage is TRBV27 and J usage is TRBJ2-7, with D maybe TRBD1 (7 bases). CDR1 MNHEY and CDR2 SMNVEV come from the germline V gene (reference sequence). The CDR3 has 16 residues. V was clipped by 6 bases and J by 5 bases, with 23 bases between them. CDR3 residues: CASSTTSTGTRNEQYF. Here the CDR3 DNA reads TGTGCCAGCAGCACCACCTCGACAGGGACTCGGAACGAGCAGTACTTC.

The rearrangement joins TRBV6-5 to TRBJ2-7; D possibly uses TRBD1 or TRBD2 (5 bases each). The germline V and J ends were trimmed by 6 bases and 7 bases, with 16 bases remaining between them. Germline V gene sequence: CDR1 MNHEY, CDR2 SVGAGI. CDR3 length: 13 residues. In nucleotides, the CDR3 is TGTGCCAGCAGGTTCGGGACCACGGGAGAGCAGTACTTC. The encoded protein is CASRFGTTGEQYF.

The rearrangement links TRBV18 to TRBJ2-7, with a tentative D call TRBD1 (5 bases). V dropped 2 bases and J dropped 7 bases, with 9 bases sitting between them. The germline V gene has CDR1 KGHSH and CDR2 LQKENI. The CDR3 length is 12 residues. CDR3 in amino acids: CASSPRGWEQYF. The CDR3 nucleotides are TGTGCCAGCTCACCAAGGGGCTGGGAGCAGTACTTC.

V usage is TRBV18 and J usage is TRBJ1-6, with no clear D. Germline CDR1 is KGHSH and CDR2 is LQKENI. This CDR3 spans 16 amino acids. The V gene lost 0 bases and the J gene lost 5 bases, with 11 bases spanning the gap. The CDR3 DNA reads as TGTGCCAGCTCACCACCGTCCGCCAGAGATAATTCACCCCTCCACTTT. Its protein is CASSPPSARDNSPLHF. The entire variable domain, with the rest obtained from reference TRBV18 and TRBJ1-6, is as follows: NAGVMQNPRHLVRRRGQEARLRCSPMKGHSHVYWYRQLPEEGLKFMVYLQKENIIDESGMPKERFSAEFPKEGPSILRIQQVVRGDSAAYFCASSPPSARDNSPLHFGNGTRLTVT.

This clone has just a few counts. The chain recombines TRBV18 with TRBJ1-6, with no clear D. Trimming took 2 bases from V and 7 from J, leaving 12 bases between them. Germline V gene lookup returns CDR1 KGHSH and CDR2 LQKENI. CDR3 size: 15 residues. The CDR3 DNA reads as TGTGCCAGCTCACCAAGGTCGCAGTCCAATTCACCCCTCCACTTT. This translates into CASSPRSQSNSPLHF.

This clone appeared a single time. CDR3 nucleotide sequence: TGTGCCAGCAGCCCGGACAGGGGGAAGGGCGAGCAGTACTTC. Its translation is CASSPDRGKGEQYF. The rearrangement links TRBV7-2 to TRBJ2-7; 10 nucleotides agree with TRBD1. Germline trimming cut 5 bases from V and 6 bases from J; bases unmatched to any gene: 7. Germline loops: CDR1 SGHTA, CDR2 FQGNSA. The CDR3 sequence is 14 residues long.